This paragraph covers one T cell receptor (beta chain) sequence. Germline values: CDR1 SGHRS, CDR2 YFSETQ. Trimming took off 4 bases at V and 5 bases at J, with 24 bases between the two ends. The CDR3 consists of 18 residues. The data derive from a study of blood T cell repertoires in COVID-19. Study summary: COVID-19 samples, acute and convalescent, were from the United States, Italy and Spain.

Recovered participants had two consecutive negative NP/OP PCR tests, healthcare professional clearance, or symptom resolution. Per the original methods: From reference gene primer amplification, estimates of nucleated cell counts were derived. Some clones are missing from TCRdb's copy, which holds only in-frame ones; the method was immunoSEQ multiplex PCR. V and J calls and clone size are as listed in that table; D and trimming were resolved from the DNA. The sample yields around 300,000 clones, 87% seen once. The sequence was obtained from a woman under 40 who had recovered from COVID-19. What was sequenced was PBMCs or T cells enriched from blood (not recorded which). The chain joins TRBV5-1 to TRBJ2-2; D is possibly TRBD1 (6 bases). The CDR3 spells CASSPLTGLTLRTGELFF. The CDR3 DNA follows: TGCGCCAGCAGCCCCCTCACAGGGTTGACCCTTAGAACCGGGGAGCTGTTTTTT.